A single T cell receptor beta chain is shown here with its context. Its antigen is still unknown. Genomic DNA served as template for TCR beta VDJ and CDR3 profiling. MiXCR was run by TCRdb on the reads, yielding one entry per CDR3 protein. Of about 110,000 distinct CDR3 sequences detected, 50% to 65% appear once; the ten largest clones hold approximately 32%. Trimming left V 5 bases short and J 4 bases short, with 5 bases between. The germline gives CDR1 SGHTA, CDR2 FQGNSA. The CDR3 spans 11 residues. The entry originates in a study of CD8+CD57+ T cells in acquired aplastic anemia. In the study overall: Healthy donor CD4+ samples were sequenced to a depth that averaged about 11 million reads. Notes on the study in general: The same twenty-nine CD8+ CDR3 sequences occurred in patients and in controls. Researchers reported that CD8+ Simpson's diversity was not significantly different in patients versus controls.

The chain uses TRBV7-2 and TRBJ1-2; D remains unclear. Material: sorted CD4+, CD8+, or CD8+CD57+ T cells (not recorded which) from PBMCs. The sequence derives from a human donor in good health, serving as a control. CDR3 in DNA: TGTGCCAGCAGCCCTGTCTATGGCTACACCTTC. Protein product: CASSPVYGYTF.